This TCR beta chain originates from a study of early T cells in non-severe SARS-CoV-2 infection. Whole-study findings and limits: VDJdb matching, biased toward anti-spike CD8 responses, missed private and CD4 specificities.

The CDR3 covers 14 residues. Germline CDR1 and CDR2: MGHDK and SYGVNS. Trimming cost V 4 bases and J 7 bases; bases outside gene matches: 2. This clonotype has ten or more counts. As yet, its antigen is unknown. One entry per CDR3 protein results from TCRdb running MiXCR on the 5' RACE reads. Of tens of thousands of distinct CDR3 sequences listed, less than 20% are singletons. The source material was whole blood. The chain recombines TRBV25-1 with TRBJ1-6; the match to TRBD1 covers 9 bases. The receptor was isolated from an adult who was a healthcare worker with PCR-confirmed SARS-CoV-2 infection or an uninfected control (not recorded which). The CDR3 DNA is TGTGCCAGCAGTGCCGGGACAGGGAATTCACCCCTCCACTTT. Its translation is CASSAGTGNSPLHF. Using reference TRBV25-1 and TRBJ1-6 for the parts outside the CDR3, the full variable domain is EADIYQTPRYLVIGTGKKITLECSQTMGHDKMYWYQQDPGMELHLIHYSYGVNSTEKGDLSSESTVSRIRTEHFPLTLESARPSHTSQYLCASSAGTGNSPLHFGNGTRLTVT.